The 12 T cell receptor beta chains below all came from one sample that was sequenced in a study of blood T cell repertoires in COVID-19. Measured with immunoSEQ multiplex PCR; TCRdb has only the in-frame clones, and not every one. The sample shows roughly 80,000 clones, 75% to 95% of them seen only once. The material sequenced was peripheral blood. The receptors were sampled from a woman aged 45-65 years in a cohort sampled during active COVID-19.

This chain links TRBV7-9 with TRBJ1-1; possible D gene TRBD1, 6 bases. Germline CDR1 reads SEHNR; CDR2 reads FQNEAQ (reference sequence). The V end was cut by 8 bases, the J end by 1 base, with 11 bases between. The CDR3 has 13 amino acids. The CDR3 protein is CASWTAGNTEAFF. CDR3 bases: TGTGCCAGCTGGACAGCTGGGAACACTGAAGCTTTCTTT. The full variable domain, completed using reference TRBV7-9 and TRBJ1-1, is DTGVSQNPRHKITKRGQNVTFRCDPISEHNRLYWYRQTLGQGPEFLTYFQNEAQLEKSRLLSDRFSAERPKGSFSTLEIQRTEQGDSAMYLCASWTAGNTEAFFGQGTRLTVV.

This chain joins TRBV5-1 and TRBJ2-2; weak D call: TRBD1 (6 bases). Germline CDR1 SGHRS, CDR2 YFSETQ. V gave up 3 bases and J gave up 0 bases, with 27 bases separating them. This CDR3 is 21 amino acids long. The DNA of the CDR3 is TGCGCCAGCAGCTACCTCTTACCGGGACAACATCAAATCGCGAACACCGGGGAGCTGTTTTTT. Translation gives CASSYLLPGQHQIANTGELFF.

The chain joins TRBV11-3 to TRBJ2-4; D is unresolved. The CDR3 sequence is 14 residues long. V shed 5 bases and J shed 0 bases, with 8 bases lying between them. Germline V gene sequence: CDR1 SGHNT, CDR2 YENEEA. CDR3 residues: CASSTHIAKNIQYF. CDR3 bases: TGTGCCAGCAGCACCCACATAGCCAAAAACATTCAGTACTTC.

This chain connects TRBV7-3 to TRBJ2-3; 7 bases align to TRBD2. The CDR3 consists of 14 residues. From germline, CDR1 is SGHTA and CDR2 FQGTGA. V was clipped by 5 bases and J by 2 bases; unmatched bases: 4. CDR3 DNA sequence: TGTGCCAGCAGCACTGGGACTACCACAGATACGCAGTATTTT. This sequence encodes CASSTGTTTDTQYF.

In nucleotides, the CDR3 is TGTGCCAGCAGCGTAGCTACAGGGACGTACTCTGGAAACACCATATATTTT. Encoded protein: CASSVATGTYSGNTIYF. V gene TRBV9 combines with J gene TRBJ1-3, with D possibly being TRBD1 (6 bases). V lost 0 bases to trimming and J lost 0 bases, with 13 bases between them. Germline assignment: CDR1 SGDLS and CDR2 YYNGEE. The CDR3 spans 17 residues.

This clone appeared once. The gene calls are TRBV5-5 and TRBJ2-3; the D gene is possibly TRBD1 (6 bases). Germline CDR1 and CDR2: SGHKS and YYEKEE (reference sequence). CDR3 length equals 15 residues. V lost 1 base and J 0 bases, leaving 9 bases between the germline ends. The CDR3 DNA follows: TGTGCCAGCAGCTTGCGGACAGAAAGCACAGATACGCAGTATTTT. Translation gives CASSLRTESTDTQYF.

The rearrangement links TRBV23-1 to TRBJ2-5; 7 bases are a match to TRBD1. TRBV23-1 is known as an ORF, though its function is uncertain. J was trimmed by 5 bases and V by 2 bases; bases with no gene match: 8. The CDR3 consists of 15 residues. The CDR3 DNA follows: TGCGCCAGCAGTCAACAGGGTCCGACAGGGGAGACCCAGTACTTC. It specifies CASSQQGPTGETQYF.

This clone was counted once. The chain links TRBV9 to TRBJ2-3, with 8 bases matching TRBD2. The germline V gene has CDR1 SGDLS and CDR2 YYNGEE. The length of the CDR3 is 15 residues. J was trimmed by 5 bases and V by 4 bases; bases with no gene match: 9. The CDR3, as DNA: TGTGCCAGCAGCACTCGGACTAGCTCGATAGATACGCAGTATTTT. Protein product: CASSTRTSSIDTQYF.

The genes are TRBV7-9 and TRBJ2-1; D perhaps matches TRBD2 (6 bases). From germline, CDR1 is SEHNR and CDR2 FQNEAQ (reference sequence). V shed 0 bases and J shed 6 bases, with 18 bases lying between them. The CDR3 covers 17 residues. CDR3 region: CASSLAPLGGIANEQFF. The CDR3 DNA reads as TGTGCCAGCAGCTTAGCCCCCCTTGGGGGGATTGCCAATGAGCAGTTCTTC.

This clone was counted a single time. V gene TRBV10-2 combines with J gene TRBJ1-1; 7 nucleotides align to TRBD1. The CDR3 runs to 15 residues. Trimming cost V 6 bases and J 3 bases; bases outside gene matches: 10. CDR1 and CDR2 (germline): WSHSY, SAAADI. CDR3 nucleotides: TGCGCCAGCAGCCGTCGTAGTACAGGGGACACTGAAGCTTTCTTT. Its protein is CASSRRSTGDTEAFF.

The rearrangement links TRBV10-3 to TRBJ2-3; no clear D gene. With 6 bases removed from V and 6 bases from J, the gap between germline ends came to 10 bases. The CDR3 consists of 12 residues. Germline CDR1 is ENHRY and CDR2 is SYGVKD. DNA for the CDR3: TGTGCCATCAGCCCCCTAGGTGATACGCAGTATTTT. It translates to CAISPLGDTQYF.

The V call is TRBV18, the J call TRBJ2-2; no reliable D call. Trimming pared 3 bases from V and 4 bases from J, leaving 6 bases between. The germline V gene has CDR1 KGHSH and CDR2 LQKENI. This CDR3 comprises 13 residues. The CDR3 protein is CASSPSITGELFF. The CDR3 bases are TGTGCCAGCTCACCTAGTATCACCGGGGAGCTGTTTTTT.